This section outlines one TCR beta chain sequence together with its context. Its cognate antigen is unknown. These data are taken from a study of beta chain features in type 1 diabetes. Study background: Sorted cells examined across all samples numbered around 110,000,000.

The length of the CDR3 is 15 residues. Trimming cost V 6 bases and J 0 bases; bases outside gene matches: 3. Germline-derived CDR1 and CDR2 are MNHNY and SVGAGI (reference sequence). Study-wide findings and caveats: Moderate but significant shortening of TCRB CDR3s was recorded in all four CD4+ subsets from Type 1 diabetes patients. Insertions at VDJ junctions were less frequent in type 1 diabetes patients. These patients also deleted more nucleotides at the same junctions.

The sequenced template was cDNA made from the entire isolated RNA. The data were produced by immunoSEQ multiplex PCR, yet TCRdb's version contains in-frame clones alone and is incomplete. The profile shows about 150,000 clones, 10% of them singletons. V usage is TRBV6-6 and J usage is TRBJ2-2, with 8 bases identical to TRBD1. Sequencing was done on a sample of central memory CD4+ T cells from blood. The clonotype originates from a young man with type 1 diabetes. The CDR3 region has the DNA TGTGCCAGCAGGCCACAGGGGGCGAACACCGGGGAGCTGTTTTTT. This sequence encodes CASRPQGANTGELFF.